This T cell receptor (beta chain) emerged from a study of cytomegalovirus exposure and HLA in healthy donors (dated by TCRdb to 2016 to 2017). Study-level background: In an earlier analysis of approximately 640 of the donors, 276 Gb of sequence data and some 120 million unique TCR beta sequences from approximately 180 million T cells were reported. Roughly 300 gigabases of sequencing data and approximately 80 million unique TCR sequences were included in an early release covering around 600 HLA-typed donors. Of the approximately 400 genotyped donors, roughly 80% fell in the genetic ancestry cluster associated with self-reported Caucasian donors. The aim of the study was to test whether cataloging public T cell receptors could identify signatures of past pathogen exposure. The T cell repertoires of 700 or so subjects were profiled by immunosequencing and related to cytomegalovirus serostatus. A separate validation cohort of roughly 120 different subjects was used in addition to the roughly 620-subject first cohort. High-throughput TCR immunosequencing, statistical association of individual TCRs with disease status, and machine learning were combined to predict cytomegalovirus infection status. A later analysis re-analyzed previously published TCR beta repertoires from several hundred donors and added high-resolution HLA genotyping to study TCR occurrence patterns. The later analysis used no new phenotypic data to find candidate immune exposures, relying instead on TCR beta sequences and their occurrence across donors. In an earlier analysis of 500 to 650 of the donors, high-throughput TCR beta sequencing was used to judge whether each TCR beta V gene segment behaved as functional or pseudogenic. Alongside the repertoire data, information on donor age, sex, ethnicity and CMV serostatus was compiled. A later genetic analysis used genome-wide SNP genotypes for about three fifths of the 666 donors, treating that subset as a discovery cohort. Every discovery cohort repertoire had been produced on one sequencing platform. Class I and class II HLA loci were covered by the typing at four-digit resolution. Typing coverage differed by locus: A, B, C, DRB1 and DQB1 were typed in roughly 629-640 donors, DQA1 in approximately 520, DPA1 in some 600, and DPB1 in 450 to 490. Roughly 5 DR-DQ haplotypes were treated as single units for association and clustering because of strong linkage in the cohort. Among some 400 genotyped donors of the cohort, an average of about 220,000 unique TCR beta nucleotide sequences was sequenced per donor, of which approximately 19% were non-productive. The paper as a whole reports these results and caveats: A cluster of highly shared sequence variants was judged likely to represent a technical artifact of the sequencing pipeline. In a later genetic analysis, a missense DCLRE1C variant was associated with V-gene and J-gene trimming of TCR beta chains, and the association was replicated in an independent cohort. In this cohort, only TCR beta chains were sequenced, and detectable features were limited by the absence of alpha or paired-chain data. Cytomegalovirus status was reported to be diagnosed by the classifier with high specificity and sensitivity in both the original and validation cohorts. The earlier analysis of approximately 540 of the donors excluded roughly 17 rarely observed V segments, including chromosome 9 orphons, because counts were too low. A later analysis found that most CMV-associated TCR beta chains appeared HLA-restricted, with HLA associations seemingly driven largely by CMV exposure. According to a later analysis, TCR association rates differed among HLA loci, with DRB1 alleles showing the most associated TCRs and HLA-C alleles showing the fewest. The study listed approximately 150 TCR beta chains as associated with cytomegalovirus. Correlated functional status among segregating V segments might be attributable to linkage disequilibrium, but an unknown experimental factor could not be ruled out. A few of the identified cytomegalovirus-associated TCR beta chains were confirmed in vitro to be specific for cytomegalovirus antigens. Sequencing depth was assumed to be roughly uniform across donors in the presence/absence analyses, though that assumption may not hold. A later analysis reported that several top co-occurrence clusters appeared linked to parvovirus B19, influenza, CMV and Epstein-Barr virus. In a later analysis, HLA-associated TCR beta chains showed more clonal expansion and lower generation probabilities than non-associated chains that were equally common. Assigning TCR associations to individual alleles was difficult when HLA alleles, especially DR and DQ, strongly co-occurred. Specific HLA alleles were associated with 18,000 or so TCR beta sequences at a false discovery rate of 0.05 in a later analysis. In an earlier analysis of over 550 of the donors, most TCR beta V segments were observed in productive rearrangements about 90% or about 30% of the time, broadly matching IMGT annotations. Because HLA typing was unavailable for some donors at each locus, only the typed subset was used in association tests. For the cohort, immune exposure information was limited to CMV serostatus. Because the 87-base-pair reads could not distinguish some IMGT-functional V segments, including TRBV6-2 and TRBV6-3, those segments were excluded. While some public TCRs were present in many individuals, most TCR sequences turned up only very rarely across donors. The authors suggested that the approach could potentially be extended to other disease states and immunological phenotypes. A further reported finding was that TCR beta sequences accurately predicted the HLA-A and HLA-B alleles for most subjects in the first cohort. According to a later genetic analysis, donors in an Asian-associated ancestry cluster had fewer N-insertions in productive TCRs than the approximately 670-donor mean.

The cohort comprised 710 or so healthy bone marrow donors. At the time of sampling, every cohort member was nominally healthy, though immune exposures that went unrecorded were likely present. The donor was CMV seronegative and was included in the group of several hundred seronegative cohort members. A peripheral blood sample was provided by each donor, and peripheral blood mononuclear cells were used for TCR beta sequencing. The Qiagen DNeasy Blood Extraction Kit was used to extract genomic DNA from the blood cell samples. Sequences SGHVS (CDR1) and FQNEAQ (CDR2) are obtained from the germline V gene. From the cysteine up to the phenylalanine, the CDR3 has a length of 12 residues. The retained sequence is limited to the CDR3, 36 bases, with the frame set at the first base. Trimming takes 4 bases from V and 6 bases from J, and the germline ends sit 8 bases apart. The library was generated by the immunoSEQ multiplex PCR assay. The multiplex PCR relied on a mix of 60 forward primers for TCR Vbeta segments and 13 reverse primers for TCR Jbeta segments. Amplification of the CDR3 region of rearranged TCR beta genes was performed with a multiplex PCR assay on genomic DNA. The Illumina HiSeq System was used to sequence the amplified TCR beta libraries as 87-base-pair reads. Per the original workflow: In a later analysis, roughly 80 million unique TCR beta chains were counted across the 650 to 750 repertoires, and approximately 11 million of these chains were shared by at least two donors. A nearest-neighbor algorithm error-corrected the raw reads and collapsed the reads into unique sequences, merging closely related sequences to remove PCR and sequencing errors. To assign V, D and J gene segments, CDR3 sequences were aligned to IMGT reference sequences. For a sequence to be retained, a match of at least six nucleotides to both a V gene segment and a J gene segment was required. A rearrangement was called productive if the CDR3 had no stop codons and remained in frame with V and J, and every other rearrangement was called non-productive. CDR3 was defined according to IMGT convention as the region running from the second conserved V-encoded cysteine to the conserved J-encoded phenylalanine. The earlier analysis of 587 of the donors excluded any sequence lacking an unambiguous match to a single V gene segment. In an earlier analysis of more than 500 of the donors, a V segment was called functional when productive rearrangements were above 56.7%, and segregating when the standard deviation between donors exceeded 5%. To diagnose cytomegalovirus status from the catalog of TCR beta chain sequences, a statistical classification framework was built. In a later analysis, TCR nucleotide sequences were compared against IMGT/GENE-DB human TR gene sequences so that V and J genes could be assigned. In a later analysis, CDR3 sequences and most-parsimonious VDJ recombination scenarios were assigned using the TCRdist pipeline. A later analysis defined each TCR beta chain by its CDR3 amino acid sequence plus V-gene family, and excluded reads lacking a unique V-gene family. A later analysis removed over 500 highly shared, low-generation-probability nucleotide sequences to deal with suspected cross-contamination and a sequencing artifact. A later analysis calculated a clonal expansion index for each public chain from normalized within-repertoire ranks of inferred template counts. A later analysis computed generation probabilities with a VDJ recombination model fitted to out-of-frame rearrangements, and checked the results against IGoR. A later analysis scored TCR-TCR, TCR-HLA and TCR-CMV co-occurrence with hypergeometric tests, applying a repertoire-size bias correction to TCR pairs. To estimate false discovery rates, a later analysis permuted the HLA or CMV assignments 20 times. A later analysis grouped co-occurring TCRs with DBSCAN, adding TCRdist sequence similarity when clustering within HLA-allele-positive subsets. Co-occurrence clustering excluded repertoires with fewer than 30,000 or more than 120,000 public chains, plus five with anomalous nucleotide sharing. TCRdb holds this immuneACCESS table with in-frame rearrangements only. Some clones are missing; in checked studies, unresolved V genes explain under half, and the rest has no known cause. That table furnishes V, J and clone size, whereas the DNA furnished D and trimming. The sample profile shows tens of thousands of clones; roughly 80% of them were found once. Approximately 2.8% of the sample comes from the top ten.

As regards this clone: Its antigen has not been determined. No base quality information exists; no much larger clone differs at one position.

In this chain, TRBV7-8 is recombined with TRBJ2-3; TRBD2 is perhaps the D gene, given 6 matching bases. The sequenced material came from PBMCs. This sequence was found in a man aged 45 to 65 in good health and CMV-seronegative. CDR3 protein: CASSSAGDTQYF. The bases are TGTGCCAGCAGCTCGGCGGGGGATACGCAGTATTTT.